The 19 T cell receptor beta chains below all came from one sample that was sequenced in a study of blood T cell repertoires in COVID-19. Only in-frame clones appear in the TCRdb table, and some are missing; sequencing was by immunoSEQ multiplex PCR. The data show about 210,000 clones, around 84% seen once. The specimen sequenced was peripheral blood. The origin of the receptors is a woman aged 80 or over with COVID-19, enrolled during active disease.

The genes are TRBV6-5 and TRBJ1-1; D is perhaps TRBD1 (6 bases). Germline V gene data show CDR1 as MNHEY and CDR2 as SVGAGI. The CDR3 has 14 residues. The V gene lost 6 bases and the J gene lost 9 bases, with 20 bases spanning the gap. CDR3 loop: CASSPPDRSTQAFF. The CDR3 bases are TGTGCCAGCAGCCCACCCGACAGGTCGACTCAAGCTTTCTTT.

V and J are TRBV6-6 and TRBJ2-5, with D possibly TRBD1 on 6 matching bases. Trimming removed 0 bases at V and 5 bases at J, with 13 bases between. The germline V gene has CDR1 MNHNY and CDR2 SVGAGI (reference sequence). There are 15 residues in the CDR3. The CDR3 nucleotides are TGTGCCAGCAGTTACTCGAAGGGGGTGGGGGAGACCCAGTACTTC. Encoded protein: CASSYSKGVGETQYF.

The V and J genes are TRBV6-5 and TRBJ2-7; TRBD1 matches 7 bases. The CDR3 contains 14 residues. Germline V gene data show CDR1 as MNHEY and CDR2 as SVGAGI. CDR3 loop: CASTLGGTSCEQYV. CDR3 coding DNA: TGTGCCAGCACCCTAGGGGGCACCTCCTGCGAGCAGTACGTC.

V gene TRBV2 combines with J gene TRBJ1-5; 9 nucleotides agree with TRBD1. This CDR3 is built from 13 residues. The V and J ends lost 6 bases and 10 bases, in that order; junction bases with no gene match: 7. Germline-derived CDR1 and CDR2 are SNHLY and FYNNEI. This CDR3 is CASRGTGTVPQHF. CDR3 sequence (DNA): TGTGCCAGCAGGGGGACAGGGACCGTACCCCAGCATTTT.

CDR3 nucleotides: TGTGCCAGCAGTTCCAATCAGGGGAACTATGGCTACACCTTC. Its translation: CASSSNQGNYGYTF. V usage is TRBV28 and J usage is TRBJ1-2; tentatively, D is TRBD1 (6 bases). This CDR3 spans 14 amino acids. Per the germline V gene, CDR1 is MDHEN and CDR2 is SYDVKM. Trimming shortened V by 4 bases and J by 2 bases, and 11 bases separated the two germline ends.

The chain uses TRBV6-2 or TRBV6-3 and TRBJ1-1, with 9 bases identical to TRBD1. V shed 5 bases and J 2 bases; nucleotides not matched to a gene: 6. CDR3 size: 15 residues. Germline CDR1 MNHEY, CDR2 SVGEGT. The CDR3: CASSPPGQGNTEAFF. The CDR3 DNA reads as TGTGCCAGCAGTCCCCCGGGACAGGGCAACACTGAAGCTTTCTTT.

The chain links TRBV3-1 (or the pseudogene TRBV3-2) to TRBJ2-1; the D is unclear. Trimming pared 4 bases from V and 6 bases from J, leaving 16 bases between. The CDR3 has 15 amino acids. CDR1 is LGHDT, CDR2 YNNKEL, per germline (reference sequence). The CDR3 DNA sequence: TGTGCCAGCAGCCCCCCCCTTTTGGGCCTCAATGAGCAGTTCTTC. Its protein product is CASSPPLLGLNEQFF.

The gene calls are TRBV6-5 and TRBJ2-7; 9 nucleotides agree with TRBD1. J was trimmed by 0 bases and V by 5 bases; bases with no gene match: 5. The CDR3 has 15 residues. Germline V CDR1 and CDR2: MNHEY, SVGAGI. CDR3 amino acids: CASSPPGQGSYEQYF. Here the CDR3 DNA reads TGTGCCAGCAGTCCCCCGGGACAGGGCTCCTACGAGCAGTACTTC.

The chain is built from TRBV6-1 and TRBJ2-7; 8 bases line up with TRBD2. Germline CDR1 MNHNS, CDR2 SASEGT. With 4 bases clipped from V and 0 bases from J, the junction kept 11 bases outside the gene matches. The CDR3 totals 17 residues. The DNA of the CDR3 is TGTGCCAGCAGTGTAGTCCTAGCGGGTGCTAGCTCCTACGAGCAGTACTTC. It codes for CASSVVLAGASSYEQYF.

This chain joins TRBV7-8 and TRBJ1-3, with a weak D call TRBD1 (5 bases). The CDR3 sequence is 16 residues long. Trimming stripped 0 bases from V and 4 bases from J, with 13 bases between. Germline CDR1 is SGHVS and CDR2 is FQNEAQ. The CDR3 bases are TGTGCCAGCAGCTTAGCTGCGGGGCTGTCCGGAAACACCATATATTTT. Residues: CASSLAAGLSGNTIYF. Drawing the rest from reference TRBV7-8 and TRBJ1-3, the complete variable domain is GAGVSQSPRYKVAKRGQDVALRCDPISGHVSLFWYQQALGQGPEFLTYFQNEAQLDKSGLPSDRFFAERPEGSVSTLKIQRTQQEDSAVYLCASSLAAGLSGNTIYFGEGSWLTVV.

CDR3 region: CASSEGVGYTF. DNA for the CDR3: TGTGCCAGCAGCGAGGGGGTGGGCTACACCTTC. The chain is built from TRBV11-2 and TRBJ1-2; the D gene is possibly TRBD1 (6 bases). The CDR3 contains 11 residues. Germline V gene sequence: CDR1 SGHAT, CDR2 FQNNGV. Trimming pared 5 bases from V and 8 bases from J, leaving 9 bases between. Combining the CDR3 with reference TRBV11-2 and TRBJ1-2 gives the whole variable domain EAGVAQSPRYKIIEKRQSVAFWCNPISGHATLYWYQQILGQGPKLLIQFQNNGVVDDSQLPKDRFSAERLKGVDSTLKIQPAKLEDSAVYLCASSEGVGYTFGSGTRLTVV.

The chain couples TRBV3-1 (or the pseudogene TRBV3-2) to TRBJ2-1, with TRBD2 identical over 10 bases. V was pared by 8 bases and J by 4 bases, with 5 bases of the junction left unmatched. CDR1 LGHDT and CDR2 YNNKEL come from the germline V gene (reference sequence). The CDR3 extends over 14 amino acids. CDR3 residues: CASERSGGYNEQFF. The CDR3 nucleotides are TGTGCCAGCGAACGTAGCGGGGGGTACAATGAGCAGTTCTTC.

This rearrangement joins TRBV2 to TRBJ1-2, with 9 bases lining up with TRBD1. CDR1 and CDR2 (germline): SNHLY, FYNNEI. There are 16 residues in the CDR3. Trimming removed 4 bases from V and 0 bases from J; junction bases left unmatched: 6. This CDR3 is CASSGGDRVANYGYTF. The CDR3 DNA follows: TGTGCCAGCAGTGGGGGGGACAGGGTGGCTAACTATGGCTACACCTTC.

Turning to this clone: Relative to the germline gene, one junction end is altered; a read error may explain this. The gene calls are TRBV15 and TRBJ2-3, with 9 bases lining up with TRBD2. Per the germline V gene, CDR1 is LNHNV and CDR2 is YYDKDF (reference sequence). This CDR3 is built from 14 residues. CDR3 DNA sequence: TGTGCCACCAGCAGAGATCTGCGGGGGGGTTCGACGGATTTT. It yields the protein CATSRDLRGGSTDF.

The genes are TRBV28 and TRBJ1-2, with TRBD1 identical over 7 bases. The ends lost 8 bases at V and 6 bases at J; junction bases unmatched: 12. Germline CDR1 is MDHEN and CDR2 is SYDVKM. The CDR3 length is 14 residues. This chain's CDR3 is CASLRQGLRHGYTF. In DNA, the CDR3 is TGTGCCAGCCTTAGACAGGGTCTAAGACATGGCTACACCTTC.

The chain links TRBV5-1 to TRBJ1-1; the match to TRBD1 covers 7 bases. This CDR3 contains 13 residues. Germline V gives CDR1 SGHRS, CDR2 YFSETQ. Trimming removed 4 bases from V and 6 bases from J; junction bases left unmatched: 6. The CDR3: CASSDQGGPEAFF. The CDR3 DNA reads as TGCGCCAGCAGCGATCAGGGGGGACCTGAAGCTTTCTTT.

The V and J genes are TRBV7-9 and TRBJ2-1; TRBD2 matches 7 bases. The germline V gene has CDR1 SEHNR and CDR2 FQNEAQ (reference sequence). Losses at the gene ends were 3 bases for V and 3 bases for J; bases not matched to a gene: 8. This CDR3 region has 16 residues. In nucleotides, the CDR3 is TGTGCCAGCAGCTTTACCGACCGGGGGGTCTACAATGAGCAGTTCTTC. Protein: CASSFTDRGVYNEQFF.

The chain uses TRBV5-1 and TRBJ1-3; 7 bases align to TRBD1. CDR3 length equals 15 residues. Losses at the gene ends were 5 bases for V and 2 bases for J; bases not matched to a gene: 7. The germline V gene has CDR1 SGHRS and CDR2 YFSETQ. Here the CDR3 reads CASRPGQEPGNTIYF. The CDR3 DNA follows: TGCGCCAGCAGACCCGGACAGGAACCTGGAAACACCATATATTTT.

CDR3 residues: CAIRPQGSGNTIYF. In DNA, the CDR3 is TGTGCCATCAGGCCACAGGGCTCTGGAAACACCATATATTTT. The chain carries TRBV10-3 and TRBJ1-3, with D possibly being TRBD1 (6 bases). V dropped 6 bases and J dropped 0 bases, with 9 bases sitting between them. There are 14 residues in the CDR3. Per germline, CDR1 ENHRY and CDR2 SYGVKD.